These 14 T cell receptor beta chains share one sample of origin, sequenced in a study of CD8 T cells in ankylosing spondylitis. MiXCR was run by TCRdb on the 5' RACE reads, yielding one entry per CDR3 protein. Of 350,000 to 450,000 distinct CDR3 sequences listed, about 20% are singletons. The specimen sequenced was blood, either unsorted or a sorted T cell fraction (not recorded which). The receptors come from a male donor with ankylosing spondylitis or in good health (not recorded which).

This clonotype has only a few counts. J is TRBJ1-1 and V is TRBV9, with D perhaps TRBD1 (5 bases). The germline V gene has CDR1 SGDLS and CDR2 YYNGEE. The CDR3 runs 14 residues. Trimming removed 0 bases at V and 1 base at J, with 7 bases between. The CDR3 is CASSVEGRNTEAFF. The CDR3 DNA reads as TGTGCCAGCAGCGTAGAGGGGAGGAACACTGAAGCTTTCTTT.

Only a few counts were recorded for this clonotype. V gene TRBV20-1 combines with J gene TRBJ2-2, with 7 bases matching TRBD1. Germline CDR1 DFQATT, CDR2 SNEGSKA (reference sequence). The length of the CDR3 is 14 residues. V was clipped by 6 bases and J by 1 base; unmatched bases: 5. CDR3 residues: CSAEDRVNTGELFF. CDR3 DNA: TGCAGTGCAGAAGACAGGGTGAACACCGGGGAGCTGTTTTTT.

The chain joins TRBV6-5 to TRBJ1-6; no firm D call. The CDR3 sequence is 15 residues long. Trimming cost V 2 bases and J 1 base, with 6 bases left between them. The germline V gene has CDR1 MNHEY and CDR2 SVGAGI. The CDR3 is CASSYRGSYNSPLHF. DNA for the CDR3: TGTGCCAGCAGTTACCGCGGGTCCTATAATTCACCCCTCCACTTT.

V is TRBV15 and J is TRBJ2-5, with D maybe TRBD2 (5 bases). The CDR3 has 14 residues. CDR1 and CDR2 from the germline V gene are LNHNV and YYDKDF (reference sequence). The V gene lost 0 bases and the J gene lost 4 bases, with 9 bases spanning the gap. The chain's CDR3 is CATSRERDPETQYF. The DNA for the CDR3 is TGTGCCACCAGCAGAGAACGGGATCCAGAGACCCAGTACTTC.

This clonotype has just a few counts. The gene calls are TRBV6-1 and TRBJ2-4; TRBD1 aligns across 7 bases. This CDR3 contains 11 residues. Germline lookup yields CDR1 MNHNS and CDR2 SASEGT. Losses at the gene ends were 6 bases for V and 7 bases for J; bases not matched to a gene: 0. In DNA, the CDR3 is TGTGCCAGCAGGACAGGGAACATTCAGTACTTC. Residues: CASRTGNIQYF.

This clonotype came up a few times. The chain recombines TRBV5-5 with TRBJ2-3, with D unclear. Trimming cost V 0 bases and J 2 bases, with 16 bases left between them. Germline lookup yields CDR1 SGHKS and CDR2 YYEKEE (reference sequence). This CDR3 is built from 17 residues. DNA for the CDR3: TGTGCCAGCAGCTTGGAAACACTCCTGACCCTCACAGATACGCAGTATTTT. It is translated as CASSLETLLTLTDTQYF. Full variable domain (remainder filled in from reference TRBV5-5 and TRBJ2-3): DAGVTQSPTHLIKTRGQQVTLRCSPISGHKSVSWYQQVLGQGPQFIFQYYEKEERGRGNFPDRFSARQFPNYSSELNVNALLLGDSALYLCASSLETLLTLTDTQYFGPGTRLTVL.

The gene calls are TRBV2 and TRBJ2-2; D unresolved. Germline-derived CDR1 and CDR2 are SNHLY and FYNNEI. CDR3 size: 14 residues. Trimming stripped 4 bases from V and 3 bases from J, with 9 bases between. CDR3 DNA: TGTGCCAGCAGTGCCGCAGGTGACACCGGGGAGCTGTTTTTT. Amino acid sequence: CASSAAGDTGELFF.

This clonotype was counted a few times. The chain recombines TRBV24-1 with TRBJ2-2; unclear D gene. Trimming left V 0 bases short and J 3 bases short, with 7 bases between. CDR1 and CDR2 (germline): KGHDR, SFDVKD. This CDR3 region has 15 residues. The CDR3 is CATSDLGLYTGELFF. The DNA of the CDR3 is TGTGCCACCAGTGATTTGGGGCTGTACACCGGGGAGCTGTTTTTT.

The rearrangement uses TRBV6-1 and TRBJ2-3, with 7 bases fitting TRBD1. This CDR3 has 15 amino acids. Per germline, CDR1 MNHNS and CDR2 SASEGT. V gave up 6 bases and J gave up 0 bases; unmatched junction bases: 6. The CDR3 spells CASSPTGESTDTQYF. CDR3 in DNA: TGTGCCAGCAGCCCAACAGGGGAAAGCACAGATACGCAGTATTTT.

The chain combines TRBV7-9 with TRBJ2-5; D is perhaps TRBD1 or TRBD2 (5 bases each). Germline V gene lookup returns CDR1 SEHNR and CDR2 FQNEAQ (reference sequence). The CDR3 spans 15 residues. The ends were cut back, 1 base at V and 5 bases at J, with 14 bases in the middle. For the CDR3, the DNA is TGTGCCAGCAGCTTAGGAGCGGACACGCGGGAGACCCAGTACTTC. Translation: CASSLGADTRETQYF. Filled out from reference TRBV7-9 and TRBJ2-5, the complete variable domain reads DTGVSQNPRHKITKRGQNVTFRCDPISEHNRLYWYRQTLGQGPEFLTYFQNEAQLEKSRLLSDRFSAERPKGSFSTLEIQRTEQGDSAMYLCASSLGADTRETQYFGPGTRLLVL.

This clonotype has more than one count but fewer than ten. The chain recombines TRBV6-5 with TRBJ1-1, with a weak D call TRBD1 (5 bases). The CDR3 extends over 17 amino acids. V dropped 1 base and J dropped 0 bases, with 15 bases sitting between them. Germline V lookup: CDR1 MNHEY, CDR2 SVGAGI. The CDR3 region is CASSYLAGNELNTEAFF. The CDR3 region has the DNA TGTGCCAGCAGTTACTTGGCAGGGAATGAACTGAACACTGAAGCTTTCTTT.

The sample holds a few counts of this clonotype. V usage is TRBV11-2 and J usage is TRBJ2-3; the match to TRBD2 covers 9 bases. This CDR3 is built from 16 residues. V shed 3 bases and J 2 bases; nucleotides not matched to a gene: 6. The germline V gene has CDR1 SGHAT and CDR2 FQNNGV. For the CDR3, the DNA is TGTGCCAGCAGCTTCGCGGGGGGGTGGGACACAGATACGCAGTATTTT. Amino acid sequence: CASSFAGGWDTDTQYF.

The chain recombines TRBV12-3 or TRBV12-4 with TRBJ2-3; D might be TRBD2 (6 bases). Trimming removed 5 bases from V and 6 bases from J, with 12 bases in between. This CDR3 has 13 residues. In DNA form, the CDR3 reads TGTGCCAGCAGTCCGGGGGACCAGGATACGCAGTATTTT. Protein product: CASSPGDQDTQYF.

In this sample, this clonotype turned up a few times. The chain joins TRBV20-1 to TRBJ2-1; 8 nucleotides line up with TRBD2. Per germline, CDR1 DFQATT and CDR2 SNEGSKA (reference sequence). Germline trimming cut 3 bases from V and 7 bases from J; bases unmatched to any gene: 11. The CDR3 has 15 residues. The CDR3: CSARNRLVAGNEQFF. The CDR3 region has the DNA TGCAGTGCTAGGAATCGGCTCGTAGCGGGGAATGAGCAGTTCTTC.